The 30 T cell receptor beta chains below come from one sample, sequenced in a study of T cell responses to AZD1222 COVID-19 vaccine. Some clones are missing from TCRdb's copy, which holds only in-frame ones; the method was immunoSEQ multiplex PCR. Of 100,000 to 120,000 clones detected, approximately 90% appear once; the ten largest clones hold 1.6%. This specimen consisted of peripheral blood, obtained on day 0 of AZD1222 vaccination. The receptors were gathered from an adult in good health.

This sequence joins TRBV29-1 and TRBJ2-7; D possibly corresponds to TRBD1 (5 bases). The germline V gene encodes CDR1 SQVTM and CDR2 ANQGSEA. The V end was cut by 7 bases, the J end by 3 bases, with 10 bases between. The CDR3 contains 11 residues. Here the CDR3 DNA reads TGCAGCGCTACGACAGTCTACGAGCAGTACTTC. This codes for CSATTVYEQYF.

The chain joins TRBV2 to TRBJ1-2; D ambiguous. The V end was cut by 4 bases, the J end by 6 bases, with 15 bases between. This CDR3 region has 14 residues. Germline-derived CDR1 and CDR2 are SNHLY and FYNNEI. CDR3 residues: CASSVGSMVHGYTF. In DNA form, the CDR3 reads TGTGCCAGCAGTGTGGGCAGTATGGTACATGGCTACACCTTC.

This clone turned up a few times. The chain carries TRBV18 and TRBJ1-1; D remains unclear. In germline, CDR1 is KGHSH, CDR2 LQKENI. The CDR3 has 15 residues. V lost 5 bases to trimming and J lost 1 base, with 14 bases between them. For the CDR3, the DNA is TGTGCCAGCTCATGGACCCAGGAAGGGAACACTGAAGCTTTCTTT. It specifies CASSWTQEGNTEAFF.

V is TRBV18 and J is TRBJ2-3; D uncertain. The V and J ends lost 3 bases and 2 bases respectively, with 6 bases between them. CDR3 length equals 13 residues. Germline values: CDR1 KGHSH, CDR2 LQKENI. CDR3 sequence reads: CASSPSITDTQYF. CDR3 nucleotide sequence: TGTGCCAGCTCACCGAGCATCACAGATACGCAGTATTTT.

This chain joins TRBV6-5 and TRBJ1-5; TRBD1 is a possible D gene (6 bases). Germline CDR1 is MNHEY and CDR2 is SVGAGI. The V and J ends lost 0 bases and 4 bases respectively, with 10 bases between them. There are 15 residues in the CDR3. The CDR3 reads CASSYSQGMNQPQHF. CDR3 DNA: TGTGCCAGCAGTTACTCTCAGGGGATGAATCAGCCCCAGCATTTT.

This chain links TRBV10-3 with TRBJ1-1; no firm D call. The V and J ends lost 0 bases and 2 bases respectively, with 10 bases between them. The germline gives CDR1 ENHRY, CDR2 SYGVKD. CDR3 size: 15 residues. This CDR3 is CAISESAGVNTEAFF. The DNA for the CDR3 is TGTGCCATCAGTGAGTCAGCGGGAGTTAACACTGAAGCTTTCTTT.

V usage is TRBV12-5 and J usage is TRBJ2-1; 7 bases are a match to TRBD1. This CDR3 has 15 amino acids. V shed 0 bases, J shed 5 bases, and the junction held 4 bases outside the gene matches. Germline V lookup: CDR1 LGHNT, CDR2 FRNRAP. Here the CDR3 reads CASGLVRGLHNEQFF. CDR3 bases: TGTGCTAGTGGTTTGGTGAGGGGGCTCCACAATGAGCAGTTCTTC.

The chain couples TRBV11-3 to TRBJ2-5, with 7 bases identical to TRBD1. V lost 5 bases to trimming and J lost 1 base; unmatched junction nucleotides: 4. This CDR3 is built from 14 residues. The V gene's germline CDR1 is SGHNT and CDR2 YENEEA. The CDR3 DNA follows: TGTGCCAGCAGCCACCGGGACAGCCAAGAGACCCAGTACTTC. It encodes CASSHRDSQETQYF. Looking up the rest from reference TRBV11-3 and TRBJ2-5 gives the full variable domain: EAGVVQSPRYKIIEKKQPVAFWCNPISGHNTLYWYLQNLGQGPELLIRYENEEAVDDSQLPKDRFSAERLKGVDSTLKIQPAELGDSAVYLCASSHRDSQETQYFGPGTRLLVL.

J is TRBJ1-3 and V is TRBV7-2; no reliable D call. This CDR3 region has 13 residues. V shed 5 bases and J shed 4 bases, with 9 bases lying between them. Per germline, CDR1 SGHTA and CDR2 FQGNSA. The CDR3, as DNA: TGTGCCAGCAGCACCTACACCGGAAACACCATATATTTT. As protein: CASSTYTGNTIYF.

The rearrangement links TRBV20-1 to TRBJ1-6, with D uncertain. The CDR3 has 13 amino acids. CDR1 is DFQATT and CDR2 is SNEGSKA in the germline V gene (reference sequence). V lost 3 bases, J lost 0 bases, and 3 bases lay in between. The CDR3 coding sequence is TGCAGTGCTAGTGGCTCCTATAATTCACCCCTCCACTTT. This codes for CSASGSYNSPLHF.

This chain connects TRBV10-3 to TRBJ2-3; maybe TRBD1 (6 bases). This CDR3 is 14 amino acids long. Germline CDR1 reads ENHRY; CDR2 reads SYGVKD. Trimming stripped 2 bases from V and 5 bases from J, with 11 bases between. CDR3 nucleotide sequence: TGTGCCATCAGTGAGATCCAGGGGATAGATACGCAGTATTTT. Translation: CAISEIQGIDTQYF.

The genes are TRBV7-9 and TRBJ2-3; 11 bases are a match to TRBD2. Trimming cost V 2 bases and J 4 bases; bases outside gene matches: 5. This CDR3 spans 16 amino acids. The germline V gene has CDR1 SEHNR and CDR2 FQNEAQ (reference sequence). The CDR3 is CASSLMIAGGADTQYF. The CDR3 DNA follows: TGTGCCAGCAGCTTAATGATAGCGGGAGGGGCAGATACGCAGTATTTT. The entire variable domain, with the rest obtained from reference TRBV7-9 and TRBJ2-3, is as follows: DTGVSQNPRHKITKRGQNVTFRCDPISEHNRLYWYRQTLGQGPEFLTYFQNEAQLEKSRLLSDRFSAERPKGSFSTLEIQRTEQGDSAMYLCASSLMIAGGADTQYFGPGTRLTVL.

The rearrangement links TRBV5-1 to TRBJ2-1; 12 bases are a match to TRBD2. Germline V CDR1 and CDR2: SGHRS, YFSETQ. After removal of 4 bases from V and 7 bases from J, the junction contained 12 bases not matched to a gene. The CDR3 runs 17 residues. CDR3 DNA sequence: TGCGCCAGCAGCCCGCGAAGGTCTAGCGGGGGGGCGAATGAGCAGTTCTTC. It is translated as CASSPRRSSGGANEQFF.

J is TRBJ2-3 and V is TRBV7-2; D not certain. The CDR3 covers 15 residues. Trimming took 0 bases from V and 5 from J, leaving 12 bases between them. Germline CDR1 reads SGHTA; CDR2 reads FQGNSA. In DNA, the CDR3 is TGTGCCAGCAGCTTAGCCGGCTCCCTTGGAGATACGCAGTATTTT. Translating it yields CASSLAGSLGDTQYF. The whole variable domain, remainder taken from reference TRBV7-2 and TRBJ2-3, is GAGVSQSPSNKVTEKGKDVELRCDPISGHTALYWYRQSLGQGLEFLIYFQGNSAPDKSGLPSDRFSAERTGGSVSTLTIQRTQQEDSAVYLCASSLAGSLGDTQYFGPGTRLTVL.

The chain employs TRBV18 and TRBJ2-7; TRBD2 matches 7 bases. CDR1 is KGHSH, CDR2 LQKENI, per germline. The CDR3 consists of 15 residues. The J segment lost 4 bases and the V segment lost 3 bases, leaving 9 bases of the junction unmatched. In nucleotides, the CDR3 is TGTGCCAGCTCACCTCCGGGGGGAGGGGTTTACGAGCAGTACTTC. Translating gives CASSPPGGGVYEQYF.

The chain couples TRBV9 to TRBJ1-1; maybe TRBD1 (5 bases). Germline values: CDR1 SGDLS, CDR2 YYNGEE. The CDR3 runs 15 residues. The ends were cut back, 4 bases at V and 3 bases at J, with 16 bases in the middle. CDR3 DNA sequence: TGTGCCAGCAGCCCCAGGGCCTTTGGGGACACTGAAGCTTTCTTT. This translates into CASSPRAFGDTEAFF.

V is TRBV27 and J is TRBJ1-2; TRBD1 matches at 8 bases. The CDR3 runs to 12 residues. The V gene's germline CDR1 is MNHEY and CDR2 SMNVEV (reference sequence). After removal of 6 bases from V and 7 bases from J, the junction contained 4 bases not matched to a gene. CDR3 region: CASRTGVGGYTF. CDR3 in DNA: TGTGCCAGCAGGACAGGGGTCGGTGGCTACACCTTC.

J is TRBJ1-2 and V is TRBV25-1; 11 bases agree with TRBD1. After removal of 3 bases from V and 7 bases from J, the junction contained 7 bases not matched to a gene. In germline, CDR1 is MGHDK, CDR2 SYGVNS. This CDR3 has 15 amino acids. CDR3: CASSDRRTGGFGYTF. The CDR3 DNA follows: TGTGCCAGCAGTGATCGACGGACAGGGGGCTTTGGCTACACCTTC.

This chain joins TRBV6-5 and TRBJ1-1; D gene unclear. V was cut by 6 bases and J by 1 base, with 12 bases left in between. CDR1 is MNHEY, CDR2 SVGAGI, per germline. The CDR3 covers 14 residues. CDR3 DNA: TGTGCCAGCAGCCGGATGGTCGGGAACACTGAAGCTTTCTTT. Protein product: CASSRMVGNTEAFF.

The chain recombines TRBV7-2 with TRBJ2-5, with D unresolved. The CDR3 totals 12 residues. The germline V gene encodes CDR1 SGHTA and CDR2 FQGNSA. With 2 bases removed from V and 5 bases from J, the gap between germline ends came to 6 bases. CDR3 in DNA: TGTGCCAGCAGCTTAATCCTTGAGACCCAGTACTTC. Translation gives CASSLILETQYF. The full variable domain, completed using reference TRBV7-2 and TRBJ2-5, is GAGVSQSPSNKVTEKGKDVELRCDPISGHTALYWYRQSLGQGLEFLIYFQGNSAPDKSGLPSDRFSAERTGGSVSTLTIQRTQQEDSAVYLCASSLILETQYFGPGTRLLVL.

This chain joins TRBV24-1 and TRBJ2-3; possible D gene TRBD2, 5 bases. The germline V gene encodes CDR1 KGHDR and CDR2 SFDVKD. V lost 3 bases to trimming and J lost 6 bases, with 9 bases between them. This CDR3 comprises 13 residues. As DNA, the CDR3 is TGTGCCACCAGTGATGGGCGGGCCGATACGCAGTATTTT. This translates into CATSDGRADTQYF.

The V gene is TRBV6-5, the J gene TRBJ1-4, with TRBD1 as a possible D gene (6 bases). The CDR3 totals 14 residues. Germline V gives CDR1 MNHEY, CDR2 SVGAGI. The ends were cut back, 0 bases at V and 6 bases at J, with 8 bases in the middle. The CDR3, as DNA: TGTGCCAGCAGTTACTCGGCAGGGGATGAAAAACTGTTTTTT. Its translation is CASSYSAGDEKLFF.

The CDR3 reads CASSESGGDPYGYTF. Written as DNA, the CDR3 is TGTGCCAGCAGTGAATCAGGGGGCGATCCCTATGGCTACACCTTC. This chain connects TRBV25-1 to TRBJ1-2; 8 bases line up with TRBD1. CDR1 and CDR2 (germline): MGHDK, SYGVNS. Trimming removed 1 base from V and 4 bases from J; junction bases left unmatched: 5. This CDR3 has 15 amino acids.

CDR3 DNA: TGCGCCAGCAGCTTGGTCTCTGGGAACACTGAAGCTTTCTTT. It is translated as CASSLVSGNTEAFF. The chain links TRBV5-1 to TRBJ1-1; the D is unclear. The germline CDR1 and CDR2 sequences are SGHRS and YFSETQ. There are 14 residues in the CDR3. Trimming left V 0 bases short and J 1 base short, with 7 bases between.

The gene calls are TRBV6-5 and TRBJ1-2; D remains ambiguous. The V end was cut by 6 bases, the J end by 8 bases, with 10 bases between. The CDR3 has 11 residues. Per the germline V gene, CDR1 is MNHEY and CDR2 is SVGAGI. In DNA form, the CDR3 reads TGTGCCAGCAGGACGGAGGAGGGCTACACCTTC. The encoded protein is CASRTEEGYTF.

This clone came up a few times. Within the sample, other DNA sequences also encode this same CDR3. The rearrangement links TRBV4-2 to TRBJ2-2; no definite D call. The ends were cut back, 1 base at V and 2 bases at J, with 17 bases in the middle. The CDR3 consists of 18 residues. Germline loops: CDR1 LGHNA, CDR2 YNFKEQ. CDR3 sequence (DNA): TGTGCCAGCAGCCAAGCCACCCCGAGCCTGGGAAACACCGGGGAGCTGTTTTTT. Protein sequence: CASSQATPSLGNTGELFF.

This clone was seen only once. The rearrangement joins TRBV7-9 to TRBJ1-3, with a possible D match to TRBD1 (5 bases). Trimming took off 6 bases at V and 9 bases at J, with 21 bases between the two ends. This CDR3 region has 15 residues. Germline V gene data show CDR1 as SEHNR and CDR2 as FQNEAQ (reference sequence). The CDR3 nucleotides are TGTGCCAGCAGTCATAGCAGGGTCACGGAGGGCACCATATATTTT. This sequence encodes CASSHSRVTEGTIYF.

The V call is TRBV7-9, the J call TRBJ1-4; 7 nucleotides line up with TRBD1. Germline V gene sequence: CDR1 SEHNR, CDR2 FQNEAQ (reference sequence). CDR3 length equals 13 residues. J was trimmed by 12 bases and V by 5 bases; bases with no gene match: 9. CDR3 DNA: TGTGCCAGCAGCCTACAGGGGAATGGGGAACTGTTTTTT. It specifies CASSLQGNGELFF.

The chain combines TRBV5-1 with TRBJ2-2, with 7 bases aligning to TRBD2. The CDR3 is 17 amino acids. After removal of 0 bases from V and 9 bases from J, the junction contained 14 bases not matched to a gene. Germline CDR1 and CDR2: SGHRS and YFSETQ. The CDR3 region has the DNA TGCGCCAGCAGCTTGGGTAGGGGAGGGCCCGACCGGAGGGAGCTGTTTTTT. Translating it yields CASSLGRGGPDRRELFF.

The chain joins TRBV18 to TRBJ1-5; no definite D call. The length of the CDR3 is 16 residues. Trimming took off 1 base at V and 1 base at J, with 11 bases between the two ends. The V gene's germline CDR1 is KGHSH and CDR2 LQKENI. This CDR3 is CASSPRGVASNQPQHF. For the CDR3, the DNA is TGTGCCAGCTCACCACGTGGGGTAGCGAGCAATCAGCCCCAGCATTTT.